These 17 T cell receptor beta chains were all obtained from the same sample, sequenced in a study of response to subunit inactivated influenza vaccine. TCRdb redid the calling of the RT-PCR reads with MiXCR, one entry per CDR3 protein. The data contain about 500,000 distinct CDR3 sequences, 13% of them singletons. Specimen: PBMCs from blood, collected 45 days after vaccination. These receptors were collected from a man in his fifties who received an inactivated influenza vaccine.

The chain has TRBV27 and TRBJ2-3; no clear D. Germline V gene lookup returns CDR1 MNHEY and CDR2 SMNVEV (reference sequence). V lost 2 bases and J lost 7, with 10 bases in between. The CDR3 runs to 13 residues. CDR3 in DNA: TGTGCCAGCAGTTTAAACGAGCGAAATACGCAGTATTTT. Its translation is CASSLNERNTQYF.

The chain carries TRBV6-2 or TRBV6-3 and TRBJ2-7; 9 nucleotides agree with TRBD2. The trim removed 6 bases at V and 2 bases at J, leaving 14 bases unmatched. Germline V CDR1 and CDR2: MNHEY, SVGEGT. The CDR3 is 17 amino acids. CDR3: CASSDLGWASGTYEQYF. In DNA form, the CDR3 reads TGTGCCAGCAGCGATCTTGGTTGGGCTAGCGGGACCTACGAGCAGTACTTC.

This clonotype was recorded many times. The V call is TRBV7-2, the J call TRBJ2-2, with D possibly TRBD2 on 6 matching bases. V shed 5 bases and J shed 5 bases, with 12 bases lying between them. The length of the CDR3 is 14 residues. The germline CDR1 and CDR2 sequences are SGHTA and FQGNSA. The CDR3 sequence is CASSPRLVTGELFF. The CDR3 DNA is TGTGCCAGCAGCCCACGACTAGTAACCGGGGAGCTGTTTTTT.

The rearrangement uses TRBV28 and TRBJ2-7; 8 bases map to TRBD2. J was trimmed by 7 bases and V by 10 bases; bases with no gene match: 12. This CDR3 spans 13 amino acids. Germline V CDR1 and CDR2: MDHEN, SYDVKM. In DNA form, the CDR3 reads TGTGCCATCGGAGTAGCGGGACAAAGGGAGCAGTACTTC. It translates to CAIGVAGQREQYF.

This clonotype has a count of ten or more. J is TRBJ1-2 and V is TRBV6-4; the D is unclear. V was pared by 7 bases and J by 0 bases, with 12 bases between. This CDR3 is 14 amino acids long. Germline V gene lookup returns CDR1 MRHNA and CDR2 SNTAGT. DNA of the CDR3: TGTGCCAGCACACCGACGGCCACTAACTATGGCTACACCTTC. Its translation: CASTPTATNYGYTF.

The chain carries TRBV7-2 and TRBJ2-1; 7 bases map to TRBD2. Trimming at V came to 6 bases and at J to 8 bases, leaving 7 bases not matched to a gene. Germline CDR1 is SGHTA and CDR2 is FQGNSA. CDR3 length: 13 amino acids. The CDR3 spells CASRVGRVDEQFF. The CDR3, as DNA: TGTGCCAGCAGGGTGGGGAGGGTGGATGAGCAGTTCTTC.

This clonotype was observed a handful of times. The chain couples TRBV20-1 to TRBJ1-1; 8 bases agree with TRBD1. Germline values: CDR1 DFQATT, CDR2 SNEGSKA (reference sequence). The CDR3 spans 16 residues. Unmatched junction bases numbered 19, after V lost 3 bases and J lost 10 bases. CDR3 coding DNA: TGCAGTGCTAGCCCCTCGTCCCAGGGGGCTTCAGTTTCAGCTTTCTTT. Its translation is CSASPSSQGASVSAFF.

In this sample, this clonotype turned up a few times. This chain joins TRBV5-1 and TRBJ2-3; D might be TRBD2 (6 bases). The CDR3 runs to 15 residues. In germline, CDR1 is SGHRS, CDR2 YFSETQ. The ends were cut back, 2 bases at V and 1 base at J, with 11 bases in the middle. CDR3 amino acids: CASSFMGEGTDTQYF. The CDR3 DNA is TGCGCCAGCAGCTTCATGGGGGAGGGCACAGATACGCAGTATTTT.

The V call is TRBV7-2, the J call TRBJ2-3; 8 bases match TRBD2. The V gene's germline CDR1 is SGHTA and CDR2 FQGNSA. CDR3 length: 17 residues. Trimming cost V 2 bases and J 4 bases; bases outside gene matches: 11. CDR3 sequence reads: CASSLLGLGSGADTQYF. CDR3 bases: TGTGCCAGCAGCTTATTGGGACTAGGGAGTGGAGCAGATACGCAGTATTTT.

CDR3 sequence (DNA): TGTGCCAGCATTAAGCGGGAGGCCGGGCGAGAGACCCAGTACTTC. It translates to CASIKREAGRETQYF. The chain carries TRBV6-2 or TRBV6-3 and TRBJ2-5; TRBD2 matches at 9 bases. The CDR3 has 15 residues. V was clipped by 7 bases and J by 4 bases; unmatched bases: 10. The germline gives CDR1 MNHEY, CDR2 SVGEGT.

V and J are TRBV5-1 and TRBJ2-5; D is possibly TRBD1 (5 bases). The length of the CDR3 is 14 residues. Trimming took off 2 bases at V and 2 bases at J, with 10 bases between the two ends. The germline gives CDR1 SGHRS, CDR2 YFSETQ. Here the CDR3 DNA reads TGCGCCAGCAGCTTCAGGACAAAGCAAGAGACCCAGTACTTC. It encodes CASSFRTKQETQYF.

This clonotype was found a few times. This sequence joins TRBV23-1 and TRBJ1-5, with 7 nucleotides matching TRBD1. TRBV23-1 is placed among ORFs of uncertain function. V trimming: 0 bases; J trimming: 1 base; junction bases outside the gene matches: 6. The CDR3 covers 17 residues. Here the CDR3 reads CASSQSAGGLSNQPQHF. CDR3 in DNA: TGCGCCAGCAGTCAATCGGCAGGGGGTTTAAGCAATCAGCCCCAGCATTTT.

This clonotype was seen a few times. The chain has TRBV7-9 and TRBJ1-2, with 7 bases identical to TRBD1. After removal of 5 bases from V and 8 bases from J, the junction contained 11 bases not matched to a gene. Germline lookup yields CDR1 SEHNR and CDR2 FQNEAQ (reference sequence). There are 14 residues in the CDR3. The CDR3 DNA reads as TGTGCCAGCAGCCGGACAGGAATGGATCGGGGCTACACCTTC. Its translation: CASSRTGMDRGYTF.

In its sample, this clonotype was seen many times. The DNA for the CDR3 is TGTGCCAGCAGTTCCCGAAGGGGAAACTATGGCTACACCTTC. Residues: CASSSRRGNYGYTF. The chain links TRBV12-3 or TRBV12-4 to TRBJ1-2; weak D call: TRBD1 (5 bases). CDR3 length equals 14 residues. V shed 4 bases and J shed 2 bases, with 11 bases lying between them.

Only a few counts were recorded for this clonotype. The chain is built from TRBV21-1 and TRBJ2-7; the table's D call TRBD1 went unverified against the DNA. TRBV21-1 is an annotated pseudogene. This CDR3 comprises 16 residues. The CDR3 spells CASSKNRDGVSYEQYF. The CDR3 region has the DNA TGTGCCAGCAGCAAGAACCGGGACGGGGTCTCCTACGAGCAGTACTTC.

This clonotype showed up just a few times. This rearrangement joins TRBV12-3 or TRBV12-4 to TRBJ2-7; 10 nucleotides match TRBD1. CDR3 length: 17 residues. The J segment lost 2 bases and the V segment lost 5 bases, leaving 12 bases of the junction unmatched. Here the CDR3 reads CASSLSSTGTGAYEQYF. The CDR3 nucleotides read TGTGCCAGCAGTCTAAGTTCGACCGGGACAGGGGCCTACGAGCAGTACTTC.

In its sample, this clonotype was seen a few times. The V call is TRBV20-1, the J call TRBJ2-7, with D perhaps TRBD1 (7 bases). CDR3 length: 14 residues. Germline CDR1 and CDR2: DFQATT and SNEGSKA (reference sequence). The ends were cut back, 5 bases at V and 2 bases at J, with 16 bases in the middle. The CDR3 DNA follows: TGCAGTGCTCCTCAGGGGGGACAGACCTACGAGCAGTACTTC. It translates to CSAPQGGQTYEQYF.